This TCR beta chain stems from a study of blood T cell repertoires in COVID-19. Background on the study: The cDNA or gDNA used as material had been derived from T cells, B-cell-depleted T cells, or PBMCs.

CDR3 length: 14 residues. The trim removed 6 bases at V and 0 bases at J, leaving 4 bases unmatched. From germline, CDR1 is PRHDT and CDR2 FYEKMQ (reference sequence). Some clones are missing from TCRdb's copy, which holds only in-frame ones; the method was immunoSEQ multiplex PCR. The table includes more than 300,000 clones, roughly nine tenths detected once. J is TRBJ2-7 and V is TRBV13; 8 nucleotides match TRBD2. Sequencing was performed on peripheral blood. The sequence was collected from a man younger than 30 who had recovered from COVID-19. The CDR3 is CASRALADSYEQYF. DNA for the CDR3: TGTGCCAGCAGGGCACTAGCGGACTCCTACGAGCAGTACTTC.